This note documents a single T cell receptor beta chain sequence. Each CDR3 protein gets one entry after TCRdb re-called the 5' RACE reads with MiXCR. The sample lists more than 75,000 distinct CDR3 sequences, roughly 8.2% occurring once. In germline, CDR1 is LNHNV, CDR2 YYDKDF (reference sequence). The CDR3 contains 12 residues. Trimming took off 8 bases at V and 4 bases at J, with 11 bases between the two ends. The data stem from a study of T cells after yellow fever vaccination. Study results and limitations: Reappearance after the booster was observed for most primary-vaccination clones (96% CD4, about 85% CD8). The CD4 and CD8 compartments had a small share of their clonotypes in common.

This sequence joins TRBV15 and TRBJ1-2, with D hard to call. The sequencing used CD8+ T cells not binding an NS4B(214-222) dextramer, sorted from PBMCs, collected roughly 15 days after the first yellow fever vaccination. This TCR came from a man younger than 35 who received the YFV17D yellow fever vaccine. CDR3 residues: CATSSVSYGYTF. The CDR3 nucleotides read TGTGCCACCTCCTCCGTTAGCTATGGCTACACCTTC. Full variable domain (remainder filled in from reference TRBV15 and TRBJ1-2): DAMVIQNPRYQVTQFGKPVTLSCSQTLNHNVMYWYQQKSSQAPKLLFHYYDKDFNNEADTPDNFQSRRPNTSFCFLDIRSPGLGDTAMYLCATSSVSYGYTFGSGTRLTVV.